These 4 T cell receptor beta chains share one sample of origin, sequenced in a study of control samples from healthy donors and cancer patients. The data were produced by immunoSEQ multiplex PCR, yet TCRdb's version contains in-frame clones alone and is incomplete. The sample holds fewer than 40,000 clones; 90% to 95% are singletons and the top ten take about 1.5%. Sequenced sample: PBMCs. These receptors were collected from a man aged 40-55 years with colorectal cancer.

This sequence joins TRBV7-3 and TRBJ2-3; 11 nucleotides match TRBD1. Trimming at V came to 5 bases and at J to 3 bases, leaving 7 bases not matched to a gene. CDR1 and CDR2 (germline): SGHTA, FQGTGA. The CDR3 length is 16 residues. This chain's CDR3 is CASSPRDRGRTDTQYF. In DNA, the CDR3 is TGTGCCAGCAGCCCAAGGGACAGGGGGAGGACAGATACGCAGTATTTT.

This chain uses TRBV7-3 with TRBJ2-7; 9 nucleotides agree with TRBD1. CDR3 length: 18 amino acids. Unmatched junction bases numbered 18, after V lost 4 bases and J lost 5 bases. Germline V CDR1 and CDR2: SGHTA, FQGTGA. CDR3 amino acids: CASSSSSHGTGTTHEQYF. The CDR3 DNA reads TGTGCCAGCAGCTCCTCATCTCACGGGACAGGGACGACCCACGAGCAGTACTTC. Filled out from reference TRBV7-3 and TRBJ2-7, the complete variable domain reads GAGVSQTPSNKVTEKGKYVELRCDPISGHTALYWYRQSLGQGPEFLIYFQGTGAADDSGLPNDRFFAVRPEGSVSTLKIQRTERGDSAVYLCASSSSSHGTGTTHEQYFGPGTRLTVT.

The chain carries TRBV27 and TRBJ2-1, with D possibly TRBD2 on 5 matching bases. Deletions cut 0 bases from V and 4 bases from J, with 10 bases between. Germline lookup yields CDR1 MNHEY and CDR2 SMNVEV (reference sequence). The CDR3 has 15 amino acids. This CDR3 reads CASSLSRAPYNEQFF. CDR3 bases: TGTGCCAGCAGTTTATCGAGGGCACCTTACAATGAGCAGTTCTTC.

CDR3 DNA: TGTGCCAGCAGCTCCTTAGGGAGCGCAAACACCATATATTTT. Amino acid sequence: CASSSLGSANTIYF. The chain has TRBV7-3 and TRBJ1-3, with unresolved D. Germline CDR1 and CDR2: SGHTA and FQGTGA. V was trimmed by 4 bases and J by 6 bases, leaving 13 bases between them. The CDR3 spans 14 residues. Drawing the rest from reference TRBV7-3 and TRBJ1-3, the complete variable domain is GAGVSQTPSNKVTEKGKYVELRCDPISGHTALYWYRQSLGQGPEFLIYFQGTGAADDSGLPNDRFFAVRPEGSVSTLKIQRTERGDSAVYLCASSSLGSANTIYFGEGSWLTVV.